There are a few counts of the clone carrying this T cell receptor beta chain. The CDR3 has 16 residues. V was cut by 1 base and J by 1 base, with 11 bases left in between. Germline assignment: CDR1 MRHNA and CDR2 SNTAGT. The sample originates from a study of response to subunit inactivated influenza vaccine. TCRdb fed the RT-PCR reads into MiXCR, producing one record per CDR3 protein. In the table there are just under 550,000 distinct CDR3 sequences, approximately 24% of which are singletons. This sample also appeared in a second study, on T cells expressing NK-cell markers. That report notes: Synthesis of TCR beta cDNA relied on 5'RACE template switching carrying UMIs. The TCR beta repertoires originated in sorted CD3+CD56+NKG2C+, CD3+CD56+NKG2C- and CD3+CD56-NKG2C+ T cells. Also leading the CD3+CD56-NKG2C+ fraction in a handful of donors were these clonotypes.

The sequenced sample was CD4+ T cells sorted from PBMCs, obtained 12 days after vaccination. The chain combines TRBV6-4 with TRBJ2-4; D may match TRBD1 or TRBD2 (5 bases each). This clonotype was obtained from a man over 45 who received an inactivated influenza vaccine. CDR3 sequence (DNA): TGTGCCAGCAGTGACTATATGGGGGAGGCCAAAAACATTCAGTACTTC. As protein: CASSDYMGEAKNIQYF.